Shown below are 26 T cell receptor beta chains from a single sample sequenced in a study of cytomegalovirus exposure and HLA in healthy donors. PCR employed 60 Vbeta and 13 Jbeta primers. This table comes from immunoSEQ multiplex PCR, and its TCRdb copy is limited to in-frame clones, with some not included. This repertoire shows 95,000 to 100,000 clones, 75% to 90% found once; its top ten account for about 3.6%. The sequencing input was PBMCs. The receptors derive from a man aged 30 to 39 in good health and CMV-seronegative.

This chain connects TRBV27 to TRBJ2-2; D is perhaps TRBD2 (5 bases). CDR1 is MNHEY, CDR2 SMNVEV, per germline (reference sequence). The CDR3 sequence is 15 residues long. V lost 3 bases to trimming and J lost 6 bases, with 14 bases between them. Written as DNA, the CDR3 is TGTGCCAGCAGTTTCTCGGGTGGAGGACCCGGGGAGCTGTTTTTT. Its protein is CASSFSGGGPGELFF.

This clone came up once. The rearrangement links TRBV29-1 to TRBJ2-2; D might be TRBD2 (7 bases). This CDR3 spans 16 amino acids. The V and J ends lost 3 bases and 2 bases respectively, with 16 bases between them. Germline CDR1 SQVTM, CDR2 ANQGSEA. Here the CDR3 reads CSVESGAGANTGELFF. The CDR3 DNA is TGCAGCGTTGAGTCGGGGGCGGGAGCTAACACCGGGGAGCTGTTTTTT.

This sequence joins TRBV28 and TRBJ2-1, with TRBD2 matching 12 bases. This CDR3 is 16 amino acids long. V shed 3 bases and J 0 bases; nucleotides not matched to a gene: 0. CDR1 is MDHEN and CDR2 is SYDVKM in the germline V gene. The CDR3 nucleotides read TGTGCCAGCAGTTTGACTAGCGGGGGCTCCTACAATGAGCAGTTCTTC. It translates to CASSLTSGGSYNEQFF.

V and J are TRBV7-9 and TRBJ1-1; TRBD1 agrees at 8 bases. V lost 1 base to trimming and J lost 1 base; unmatched junction nucleotides: 5. CDR3 length equals 16 residues. CDR1 is SEHNR and CDR2 is FQNEAQ in the germline V gene (reference sequence). The CDR3: CASSLGYTGGNTEAFF. For the CDR3, the DNA is TGTGCCAGCAGCTTAGGATACACAGGGGGGAACACTGAAGCTTTCTTT. Based on the CDR3 plus reference TRBV7-9 and TRBJ1-1, the full variable domain is DTGVSQNPRHKITKRGQNVTFRCDPISEHNRLYWYRQTLGQGPEFLTYFQNEAQLEKSRLLSDRFSAERPKGSFSTLEIQRTEQGDSAMYLCASSLGYTGGNTEAFFGQGTRLTVV.

This clone is labeled medium-sized. This chain connects TRBV6-1 to TRBJ1-5, with 7 bases fitting TRBD1. This CDR3 region has 15 residues. Germline V gene lookup returns CDR1 MNHNS and CDR2 SASEGT. V shed 6 bases, J shed 6 bases, and the junction held 11 bases outside the gene matches. The CDR3 nucleotides are TGTGCCAGCAGCGTAATGGCAGGGGGAAGTCAGCCCCAGCATTTT. It yields the protein CASSVMAGGSQPQHF.

CDR3 loop: CAISESRGDYGYTF. In nucleotides, the CDR3 is TGTGCCATCAGTGAGTCGCGGGGTGACTATGGCTACACCTTC. The chain joins TRBV10-3 to TRBJ1-2; no definite D call. V lost 0 bases, J lost 3 bases, and 8 bases lay in between. Per germline, CDR1 ENHRY and CDR2 SYGVKD. The CDR3 runs 14 residues.

CDR3 protein: CASSLSDSNYGYTF. DNA for the CDR3: TGTGCCAGCAGTTTATCTGACTCTAACTATGGCTACACCTTC. V usage is TRBV28 and J usage is TRBJ1-2, with no clear D. Trimming removed 1 base from V and 0 bases from J, with 6 bases in between. The CDR3 runs 14 residues. CDR1 MDHEN and CDR2 SYDVKM come from the germline V gene.

This CDR3 reads CASSQDRQGLIDQPQHF. The CDR3, as DNA: TGTGCCAGCAGCCAAGACCGACAGGGGCTCATTGATCAGCCCCAGCATTTT. The chain employs TRBV4-2 and TRBJ1-5; 8 bases are a match to TRBD1. Trimming took 0 bases from V and 5 from J; bases not matched to a gene: 9. Germline CDR1 LGHNA, CDR2 YNFKEQ. CDR3 length: 17 residues.

The chain employs TRBV9 and TRBJ2-6; TRBD1 matches at 7 bases. The germline V gene encodes CDR1 SGDLS and CDR2 YYNGEE. CDR3 length equals 14 residues. With 2 bases clipped from V and 4 bases from J, the junction kept 0 bases outside the gene matches. The CDR3 protein is CASSVGQGANVLTF. For the CDR3, the DNA is TGTGCCAGCAGCGTGGGACAGGGGGCCAACGTCCTGACTTTC.

The chain is built from TRBV29-1 and TRBJ2-5; D may be TRBD1 (7 bases). The DNA end favors TRBJ2-7, so the J call may be wrong. Germline V gene data show CDR1 as SQVTM and CDR2 as ANQGSEA. The CDR3 has 13 residues. As DNA, the CDR3 is TGCAGCCTCGGACAGGACTACACCTACGAGCAGTACTTC. Translation gives CSLGQDYTYEQYF.

The genes are TRBV27 and TRBJ1-6; perhaps TRBD1 as D (6 bases). The CDR3 loop spans 14 amino acids. Trimming took 2 bases from V and 7 from J, leaving 9 bases between them. Per germline, CDR1 MNHEY and CDR2 SMNVEV (reference sequence). The CDR3 nucleotides are TGTGCCAGCAGTTTAGTGGGGGCGAATTCACCCCTCCACTTT. This codes for CASSLVGANSPLHF.

The chain recombines TRBV29-1 with TRBJ1-2; maybe TRBD1 (5 bases). Germline assignment: CDR1 SQVTM and CDR2 ANQGSEA. The germline V and J ends were trimmed by 3 bases and 7 bases, with 18 bases remaining between them. This CDR3 has 14 residues. The CDR3 coding sequence is TGCAGCGTTGATCCACAGGAAAATAAACGTGGCTACACCTTC. Translated: CSVDPQENKRGYTF.

This clone was detected once. The chain couples TRBV2 to TRBJ2-4, with 8 bases identical to TRBD1. Germline trimming cut 4 bases from V and 5 bases from J; bases unmatched to any gene: 10. Germline V CDR1 and CDR2: SNHLY, FYNNEI. The length of the CDR3 is 16 residues. CDR3 nucleotide sequence: TGTGCCAGCAGTGTCACGAAGGACAGGGTCGAAAACATTCAGTACTTC. It encodes CASSVTKDRVENIQYF.

The CDR3: CASSPWTSGGVNNEQFF. The CDR3 DNA follows: TGCGCCAGCAGCCCCTGGACTAGCGGGGGGGTAAATAATGAGCAGTTCTTC. The rearrangement links TRBV4-1 to TRBJ2-1; 15 bases line up with TRBD2. There are 17 residues in the CDR3. V shed 4 bases and J 7 bases; nucleotides not matched to a gene: 8. Germline V lookup: CDR1 MGHRA, CDR2 YSYEKL.

The V call is TRBV6-1, the J call TRBJ2-7; tentative D call: TRBD2 (6 bases). Germline values: CDR1 MNHNS, CDR2 SASEGT. This CDR3 contains 12 residues. Trimming stripped 7 bases from V and 3 bases from J, with 10 bases between. The chain's CDR3 is CASKASDYEQYF. The CDR3 bases are TGTGCCAGCAAGGCTAGCGACTACGAGCAGTACTTC.

DNA of the CDR3: TGTGCCAGCACTATGGCGAACACCGGGGAGCTGTTTTTT. Translated, it gives CASTMANTGELFF. The rearrangement joins TRBV6-5 to TRBJ2-2, with unresolved D. CDR1 and CDR2 (germline): MNHEY, SVGAGI. Trimming shortened V by 7 bases and J by 0 bases, and 6 bases separated the two germline ends. This CDR3 has 13 amino acids.

J is TRBJ1-4 and V is TRBV29-1, with D possibly matching TRBD1 (5 bases). V lost 6 bases to trimming and J lost 7 bases, with 15 bases between them. Germline CDR1 reads SQVTM; CDR2 reads ANQGSEA. The CDR3 covers 13 residues. CDR3 nucleotide sequence: TGCAGCGTCGGGGGGGTATCAGGTGAAAAACTGTTTTTT. Encoded protein: CSVGGVSGEKLFF.

The genes are TRBV5-1 and TRBJ1-6; tentative D call: TRBD1 (5 bases). Germline lookup yields CDR1 SGHRS and CDR2 YFSETQ. The CDR3 contains 15 residues. V gave up 3 bases and J gave up 3 bases, with 10 bases separating them. CDR3 protein: CASSSTGDYNSPLHF. The CDR3 nucleotides read TGCGCCAGCAGCTCCACAGGCGACTATAATTCACCCCTCCACTTT.

As DNA, the CDR3 is TGTGCCAGCAGTTTAATCCCGGGAAACACCATATATTTT. Encoded protein: CASSLIPGNTIYF. The V call is TRBV27, the J call TRBJ1-3; D remains unclear. The CDR3 contains 13 residues. V was shortened by 2 bases and J by 4 bases, with 6 bases between the two germline ends. Germline loops: CDR1 MNHEY, CDR2 SMNVEV (reference sequence).

The rearrangement uses TRBV5-1 and TRBJ2-2; the match to TRBD2 covers 9 bases. Per germline, CDR1 SGHRS and CDR2 YFSETQ. With 4 bases clipped from V and 3 bases from J, the junction kept 4 bases outside the gene matches. This CDR3 spans 15 amino acids. CDR3 nucleotide sequence: TGCGCCAGCAGCGGTAGCGGGAGAGACACCGGGGAGCTGTTTTTT. Protein: CASSGSGRDTGELFF.

The table lists this clone with a count of one. The CDR3 DNA follows: TGTGCCAGCAGTTTAAGGCGGGAGAGTTATACGCAGTATTTT. As protein: CASSLRRESYTQYF. This chain uses TRBV27 with TRBJ2-3, with TRBD2 matching 7 bases. Germline V gives CDR1 MNHEY, CDR2 SMNVEV (reference sequence). This CDR3 has 14 residues. V was clipped by 2 bases and J by 7 bases; unmatched bases: 6.

This chain connects TRBV2 to TRBJ2-5; no clear D. Per germline, CDR1 SNHLY and CDR2 FYNNEI. The CDR3 totals 11 residues. Written as DNA, the CDR3 is TGTGCTACGCGTGTTTCAGAGACCCAGTACTTC. Translating gives CATRVSETQYF.

This clone was detected only a few times. The V call is TRBV10-3, the J call TRBJ1-4, with TRBD1 matching over 8 bases. With V trimmed by 10 bases and J by 8 bases, 9 bases remained unmatched. The germline V gene has CDR1 ENHRY and CDR2 SYGVKD. The CDR3 runs 13 residues. CDR3: CASSQGVGEKLFF. CDR3 DNA: TGTGCCAGTTCACAGGGGGTCGGGGAAAAACTGTTTTTT.

V usage is TRBV7-9 and J usage is TRBJ2-6; D gene ambiguous. V was pared by 5 bases and J by 0 bases, with 5 bases between. CDR3 length equals 14 residues. In germline, CDR1 is SEHNR, CDR2 FQNEAQ (reference sequence). The CDR3 region is CASSINSGANVLTF. Written as DNA, the CDR3 is TGTGCCAGCAGCATAAACTCTGGGGCCAACGTCCTGACTTTC.

CDR3 sequence reads: CASTDKRQRGPYNEQFF. The CDR3 DNA reads as TGCGCCAGCACCGATAAACGGCAGCGGGGGCCTTACAATGAGCAGTTCTTC. This rearrangement joins TRBV5-1 to TRBJ2-1; 8 bases fit TRBD2. The CDR3 runs to 17 residues. With V trimmed by 6 bases and J by 4 bases, 15 bases remained unmatched. Germline CDR1 is SGHRS and CDR2 is YFSETQ.

The CDR3 here is CASSFLVIGQGEIEQYF. As DNA, the CDR3 is TGCGCCAGCAGCTTTTTAGTTATAGGGCAGGGCGAGATCGAGCAGTACTTC. J is TRBJ2-7 and V is TRBV5-1, with a possible D match to TRBD1 (5 bases). The CDR3 has 17 residues. V was shortened by 2 bases and J by 6 bases, with 24 bases between the two germline ends. Germline values: CDR1 SGHRS, CDR2 YFSETQ.